These 18 T cell receptor beta chains were all obtained from the same sample, sequenced in a study of blood T cell repertoires in COVID-19. Method: immunoSEQ multiplex PCR; TCRdb's copy keeps in-frame clones and lacks some. Among more than 150,000 clones, roughly 85% were seen once, and the ten largest hold roughly 8%. The sample comprised peripheral blood. Every receptor here comes from a man in his sixties with acute or convalescent COVID-19.

The chain joins TRBV28 to TRBJ2-7; possibly TRBD1 for D (6 bases). V lost 8 bases and J lost 2, with 7 bases in between. This CDR3 has 11 amino acids. Looked up from germline, CDR1 is MDHEN and CDR2 is SYDVKM. The CDR3 reads CASRDTYEQYF. The CDR3 region has the DNA TGTGCCAGCCGGGACACCTACGAGCAGTACTTC. Combining the CDR3 with reference TRBV28 and TRBJ2-7 gives the whole variable domain DVKVTQSSRYLVKRTGEKVFLECVQDMDHENMFWYRQDPGLGLRLIYFSYDVKMKEKGDIPEGYSVSREKKERFSLILESASTNQTSMYLCASRDTYEQYFGPGTRLTVT.

The chain employs TRBV7-2 and TRBJ2-1; 14 positions agree with TRBD2. The V segment lost 5 bases and the J segment 12 bases; nucleotides outside the gene matches: 9. There are 15 residues in the CDR3. Germline CDR1 and CDR2: SGHTA and FQGNSA. This CDR3 reads CASSRGLAGVGVQFF. CDR3 bases: TGTGCCAGCAGCCGGGGACTAGCGGGAGTAGGTGTGCAGTTCTTC.

This chain links TRBV18 with TRBJ2-2, with 8 bases matching TRBD1. The CDR3 spans 15 residues. CDR1 and CDR2 from the germline V gene are KGHSH and LQKENI. With V trimmed by 3 bases and J by 5 bases, 5 bases remained unmatched. DNA for the CDR3: TGTGCCAGCTCACCCTGGACAGGGTTTACCGGGGAGCTGTTTTTT. It specifies CASSPWTGFTGELFF.

The chain is built from TRBV3-1 (or the pseudogene TRBV3-2) and TRBJ1-1; D not certain. V shed 1 base and J shed 1 base, with 4 bases lying between them. Germline loops: CDR1 LGHDT, CDR2 YNNKEL (reference sequence). The CDR3 consists of 13 residues. The CDR3 spells CASSQAWNTEAFF. CDR3 in DNA: TGTGCCAGCAGCCAAGCTTGGAACACTGAAGCTTTCTTT.

This chain uses TRBV28 with TRBJ1-2; 7 nucleotides match TRBD1. The germline CDR1 and CDR2 sequences are MDHEN and SYDVKM. V lost 4 bases to trimming and J lost 6 bases; unmatched junction nucleotides: 11. This CDR3 spans 15 amino acids. The CDR3 DNA sequence: TGTGCCAGCAGTTCCGGGCCGACAGGGCCAAATGGCTACACCTTC. This gives the protein CASSSGPTGPNGYTF.

This chain uses TRBV3-1 (or the pseudogene TRBV3-2) with TRBJ1-3; D is perhaps TRBD1 (6 bases). There are 15 residues in the CDR3. Germline V gene sequence: CDR1 LGHDT, CDR2 YNNKEL (reference sequence). Between the trimmed V and J ends, which lost 4 bases and 0 bases, there was a span of 10 bases. The CDR3 region is CASSLGGGSGNTIYF. The CDR3 bases are TGTGCCAGCAGCCTAGGGGGGGGCTCTGGAAACACCATATATTTT.

The V and J genes are TRBV11-2 and TRBJ1-3, with TRBD1 matching over 7 bases. The V segment lost 5 bases and the J segment 3 bases; nucleotides outside the gene matches: 16. The germline V gene encodes CDR1 SGHAT and CDR2 FQNNGV. The CDR3 loop spans 18 amino acids. Here the CDR3 reads CASSPLFGGQSIGNTIYF. The CDR3 nucleotides read TGTGCCAGCAGCCCCCTATTTGGGGGACAGTCCATTGGAAACACCATATATTTT.

This clone was found a few times. The rearrangement links TRBV28 to TRBJ2-7; tentative D call: TRBD2 (6 bases). Trimming removed 8 bases from V and 0 bases from J, with 14 bases in between. This CDR3 is built from 14 residues. Per germline, CDR1 MDHEN and CDR2 SYDVKM. This CDR3 reads CASVGGASSYEQYF. CDR3 in DNA: TGTGCCAGCGTCGGCGGGGCAAGCTCCTACGAGCAGTACTTC.

The J gene is TRBJ2-7, the V gene TRBV24-1, with 7 bases fitting TRBD2. The CDR3 contains 15 residues. V lost 5 bases, J lost 3 bases, and 9 bases stayed unmatched. Germline V gene data show CDR1 as KGHDR and CDR2 as SFDVKD. The CDR3 loop reads CATSGQRAGIYEQYF. CDR3 bases: TGTGCCACCAGTGGTCAGCGAGCGGGGATCTACGAGCAGTACTTC.

The rearrangement links TRBV28 to TRBJ1-2, with 7 bases fitting TRBD1. Germline values: CDR1 MDHEN, CDR2 SYDVKM. The CDR3 is 16 residues long. Losses at the gene ends were 1 base for V and 2 bases for J; bases not matched to a gene: 7. In DNA form, the CDR3 reads TGTGCCAGCAGTTTATACGGAGGGGGCGCCAACTATGGCTACACCTTC. Translating gives CASSLYGGGANYGYTF.

The CDR3 spells CASSEFQGDNTGELFF. In nucleotides, the CDR3 is TGTGCCAGCAGTGAGTTTCAGGGGGATAACACCGGGGAGCTGTTTTTT. This rearrangement joins TRBV25-1 to TRBJ2-2; 7 nucleotides align to TRBD1. The V and J ends lost 3 bases and 2 bases, in that order; junction bases with no gene match: 6. Germline CDR1 MGHDK, CDR2 SYGVNS. The CDR3 is made up of 16 amino acids.

The chain couples TRBV19 to TRBJ1-3; D is undetermined. The CDR3 spans 16 residues. Germline V lookup: CDR1 LNHDA, CDR2 SQIVND (reference sequence). V was cut by 6 bases and J by 0 bases, with 15 bases left in between. The CDR3 bases are TGTGCCAGTAGGCCTACGCGGGCGAACTCTGGAAACACCATATATTTT. Protein product: CASRPTRANSGNTIYF.

In its sample, this clone was seen once. The chain has TRBV28 and TRBJ1-4; 7 bases map to TRBD1. The CDR3 consists of 13 residues. V was clipped by 5 bases and J by 8 bases; unmatched bases: 5. Germline V gene data show CDR1 as MDHEN and CDR2 as SYDVKM. CDR3 in amino acids: CASSIGGAEKLFF. Written as DNA, the CDR3 is TGTGCCAGCAGTATAGGGGGCGCGGAAAAACTGTTTTTT.

The V gene is TRBV27, the J gene TRBJ1-5; D might be TRBD1 (5 bases). V shed 3 bases and J shed 2 bases, with 11 bases lying between them. CDR1 and CDR2 from the germline V gene are MNHEY and SMNVEV (reference sequence). The length of the CDR3 is 15 residues. CDR3 DNA: TGTGCCAGCAGTTTTGGCAGGGATGGCAATCAGCCCCAGCATTTT. Its protein is CASSFGRDGNQPQHF.

The chain recombines TRBV5-1 with TRBJ1-1; 9 bases map to TRBD1. The CDR3 length is 13 residues. With V trimmed by 4 bases and J by 7 bases, 5 bases remained unmatched. Germline V gene data show CDR1 as SGHRS and CDR2 as YFSETQ. The CDR3 DNA reads TGCGCCAGCAGCGGGACAGGGTATGGTGAAGCTTTCTTT. As protein: CASSGTGYGEAFF.

The chain is built from TRBV29-1 and TRBJ1-2, with 8 bases aligning to TRBD1. Germline CDR1 reads SQVTM; CDR2 reads ANQGSEA. J lost 7 bases, V lost 2 bases, and 6 bases had no gene match. CDR3 length: 13 amino acids. The CDR3 coding sequence is TGCAGCGTTGAACTGGCACAGGGGGTTGGCTACACCTTC. This sequence encodes CSVELAQGVGYTF. Full variable domain (rest looked up from reference TRBV29-1 and TRBJ1-2): SAVISQKPSRDICQRGTSLTIQCQVDSQVTMMFWYRQQPGQSLTLIATANQGSEATYESGFVIDKFPISRPNLTFSTLTVSNMSPEDSSIYLCSVELAQGVGYTFGSGTRLTVV.

This rearrangement joins TRBV29-1 to TRBJ1-1, with D maybe TRBD1 (6 bases). Trimming shortened V by 4 bases and J by 4 bases, and 19 bases separated the two germline ends. CDR3 length: 15 residues. The V gene's germline CDR1 is SQVTM and CDR2 ANQGSEA. This CDR3 is CSVGRKTGVSTEAFF. CDR3 nucleotide sequence: TGCAGCGTTGGTCGGAAGACAGGCGTCAGCACTGAAGCTTTCTTT.

The rearrangement joins TRBV7-8 to TRBJ1-5; TRBD1 aligns across 10 bases. V shed 2 bases and J 7 bases; nucleotides not matched to a gene: 5. CDR3 length: 15 residues. Germline lookup yields CDR1 SGHVS and CDR2 FQNEAQ. In DNA form, the CDR3 reads TGTGCCAGCAGCTTACGGAGGACAGGGGGACAGCCCCAGCATTTT. This translates into CASSLRRTGGQPQHF.